This is a list of T cell receptor beta chains from one sample in a study of breast tumors, draining lymph nodes, adjacent tissues. Via MiXCR, TCRdb re-called the multiplex PCR reads, giving one row per CDR3 protein. The table lists about 80,000 distinct CDR3 sequences, roughly a fifth of them singletons. Sequencing was carried out using axillary lymph node tissue. Receptors originate from a female donor with breast cancer. Some clones in this sample may be carry-over from other donors' samples. Each CDR3 is given with its conserved first and last residue. The D gene is left open where the match is weak. Size is omitted from some rows. Given values are once, few, many or a class for expanded clones.

J: TRBJ2-1; V: TRBV5-1; size: .; D: TRBD2; DNA: TGCGCCAGCAGCTTGGCTAGCGGGGGCTACAATGAGCAGTTCTTC; CDR3: CASSLASGGYNEQFF
J: TRBJ2-1; V: TRBV20-1; size: many; D: .; DNA: TGCAGTGCCCCTCGAGCTATGGGGGCAAATGAGCAGTTCTTC; CDR3: CSAPRAMGANEQFF
J: TRBJ2-3; V: TRBV4-3; size: many; D: TRBD1; DNA: TGCGCCAGCAGCCAAGCCCGGACAGGTGTATTGGCAGATACGCAGTATTTT; CDR3: CASSQARTGVLADTQYF
J: TRBJ2-3; V: TRBV10-2; size: many; D: TRBD2; DNA: TGCGCCAGCAGTCCGGGACTAGCGGGAGGGCCTTCTCCAGATACGCAGTATTTT; CDR3: CASSPGLAGGPSPDTQYF
J: TRBJ2-1; V: TRBV7-9; size: many; D: TRBD2; DNA: TGTGCCAGCAGCTTTCCCCGTAGCGGGAGCCCCTTTGTCAATGAGCAGTTCTTC; CDR3: CASSFPRSGSPFVNEQFF
J: TRBJ2-7; V: TRBV10-3; size: .; D: TRBD1; DNA: TGTGCCATCAGTGAAACGGGACAGGGGACCCCCGAGCAGTACTTC; CDR3: CAISETGQGTPEQYF
J: TRBJ1-4; V: TRBV28; size: .; D: TRBD1; DNA: TGTGCCAGCAGTTCCGAACGTTCGAGTTATCAGACAGGGGGCCTTAAAAAACTGTTTTTT; CDR3: CASSSERSSYQTGGLKKLFF
J: TRBJ2-1; V: TRBV20-1; size: many; D: TRBD2; DNA: TGCAGTGCTAAGGTGCGTCTAGCGGGTGAGCAGTTCTTC; CDR3: CSAKVRLAGEQFF
J: TRBJ1-5; V: TRBV7-2; size: many; D: TRBD1; DNA: TGTGCCAGCAGCTACCGGGACAGAAATCAGCCCCAGCATTTT; CDR3: CASSYRDRNQPQHF
J: TRBJ1-2; V: TRBV30; size: few; D: TRBD1; DNA: TGTGCCTGGAGTGAAAACAGGGGGAACTATGGCTACACCTTC; CDR3: CAWSENRGNYGYTF
J: TRBJ2-3; V: TRBV24-1; size: many; D: .; DNA: TGTGCCACCAGTGATTTCGGAGGGGGTGGCACAGATACGCAGTATTTT; CDR3: CATSDFGGGGTDTQYF
J: TRBJ1-2; V: TRBV5-8; size: many; D: .; DNA: TGTGCCAGCAGCTCCCAACGGAGGGCGGGAGGCTACACCTTC; CDR3: CASSSQRRAGGYTF
J: TRBJ2-7; V: TRBV5-1; size: many; D: TRBD1; DNA: TGCGCCAGCAGCCGGGGACAGGACCCGTTCCACGAGCAGTACTTC; CDR3: CASSRGQDPFHEQYF
J: TRBJ2-2; V: TRBV20-1; size: many; D: .; DNA: TGCAGTGCTAGAGATCAGGGGGCGGGAGACACCGGGGAGCTGTTTTTT; CDR3: CSARDQGAGDTGELFF
J: TRBJ1-2; V: TRBV28; size: few; D: .; DNA: TGTGCCAGCGGCCAGTCGTTGGACATCTATGGCTACACCTTC; CDR3: CASGQSLDIYGYTF
J: TRBJ2-1; V: TRBV5-4; size: many; D: .; DNA: TGTGCCAGCAGCTCCGGTATTATCGGCAATGAGCAGTTCTTC; CDR3: CASSSGIIGNEQFF